Sequencing of this T cell receptor beta chain was carried out in a study of Graves' ophthalmopathy and Graves' hyperthyroidism. Whole-study context: Being free of ophthalmopathy for 18 months of follow-up defined stable hyperthyroidism. Broader study findings: Built on 13 signatures, a model told ophthalmopathy apart from stable hyperthyroidism with about 88% sensitivity and roughly 80% specificity.

Clinical symptoms, serum thyroxine, TRAb, thyroid ultrasound and orbital computed tomography were relied on for diagnosis. Germline CDR1 SGHTA, CDR2 FQGNSA. The CDR3 extends over 14 amino acids. Unmatched junction bases numbered 7, after V lost 8 bases and J lost 8 bases. Of note for this clonotype: Its antigen is still unknown.

RNA transcripts served as template for amplifying TCR beta CDR3 sequences. Amplification began with first-round RT-PCR using HTBI primers, then second-round multiplex PCR was performed. A single record per CDR3 protein comes from TCRdb applying MiXCR to the multiplex PCR reads. The data show about 1.2 million distinct CDR3 sequences, approximately 35% seen once. The chain recombines TRBV7-2 with TRBJ1-6, with 9 bases lining up with TRBD1. The receptor was isolated from an adult man with Graves' hyperthyroidism. Input material: peripheral blood or thyroid tissue (not recorded which). For the CDR3, the DNA is TGTGCCAGCCACAGGGGGCATGGGGATTCACCCCTCCACTTT. It is translated as CASHRGHGDSPLHF.